In its sample, the clone carrying this TCR beta chain was seen a few times. Its antigen is undetermined. Amplification targeted TCR beta CDR3 regions from RNA transcripts. RT-PCR in the first round (using the HTBI primer set) targeted the TCR CDR3. From the multiplex PCR reads, TCRdb called clonotypes with MiXCR, one entry per CDR3 protein. The table lists approximately 700,000 distinct CDR3 sequences, about 15% of them singletons. Over 18 months, lack of ophthalmopathy progression marked Graves' hyperthyroidism as stable. Germline-derived CDR1 and CDR2 are DFQATT and SNEGSKA (reference sequence). V lost 2 bases and J lost 0; bases outside the gene matches: 14. This CDR3 contains 18 residues. This sample was taken from a study of T cells in Graves' hyperthyroidism and ophthalmopathy. Study findings and constraints: By a 13 V-J model, ophthalmopathy was set apart from stable hyperthyroidism.

This clonotype was obtained from a man between 18 and 29 years old with Graves' hyperthyroidism. Material: blood. The chain employs TRBV20-1 and TRBJ2-7; 9 bases match TRBD2. Written as DNA, the CDR3 is TGCAGTGCTAGACTAGGGGGCCTAGCGGGATGGGGCTCCTACGAGCAGTACTTC. Its translation is CSARLGGLAGWGSYEQYF.